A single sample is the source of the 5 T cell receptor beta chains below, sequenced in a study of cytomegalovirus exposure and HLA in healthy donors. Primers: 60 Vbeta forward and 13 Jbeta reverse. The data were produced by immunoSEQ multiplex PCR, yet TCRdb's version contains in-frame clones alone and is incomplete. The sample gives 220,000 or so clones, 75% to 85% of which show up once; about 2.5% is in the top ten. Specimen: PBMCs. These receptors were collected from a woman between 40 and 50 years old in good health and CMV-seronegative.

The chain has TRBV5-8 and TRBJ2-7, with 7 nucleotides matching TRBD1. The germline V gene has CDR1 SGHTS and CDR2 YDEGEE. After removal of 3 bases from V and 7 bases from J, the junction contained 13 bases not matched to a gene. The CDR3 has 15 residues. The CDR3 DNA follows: TGTGCCAGCAGCTCGGTGACAGGGTTCTACGGAGAGCAGTACTTC. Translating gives CASSSVTGFYGEQYF.

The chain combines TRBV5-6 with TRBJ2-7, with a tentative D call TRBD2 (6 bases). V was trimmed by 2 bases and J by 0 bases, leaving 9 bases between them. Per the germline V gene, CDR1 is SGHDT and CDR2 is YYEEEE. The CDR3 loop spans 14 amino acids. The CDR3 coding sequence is TGTGCCAGCAGCTTTAGCGGAAGCTCCTACGAGCAGTACTTC. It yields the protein CASSFSGSSYEQYF.

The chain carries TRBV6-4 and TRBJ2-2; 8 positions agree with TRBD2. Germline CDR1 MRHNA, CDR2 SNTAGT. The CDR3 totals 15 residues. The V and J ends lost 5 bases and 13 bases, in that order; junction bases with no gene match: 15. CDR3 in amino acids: CASSPTSGVEGWLFF. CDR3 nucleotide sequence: TGTGCCAGCAGTCCCACTAGCGGAGTCGAAGGATGGCTGTTTTTT.

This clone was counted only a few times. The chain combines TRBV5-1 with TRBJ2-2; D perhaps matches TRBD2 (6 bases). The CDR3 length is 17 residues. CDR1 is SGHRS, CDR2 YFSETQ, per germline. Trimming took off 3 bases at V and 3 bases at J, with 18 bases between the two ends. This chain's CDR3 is CASSSHPGLEYTGELFF. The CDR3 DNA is TGCGCCAGCAGCTCGCACCCGGGACTTGAATACACCGGGGAGCTGTTTTTT.

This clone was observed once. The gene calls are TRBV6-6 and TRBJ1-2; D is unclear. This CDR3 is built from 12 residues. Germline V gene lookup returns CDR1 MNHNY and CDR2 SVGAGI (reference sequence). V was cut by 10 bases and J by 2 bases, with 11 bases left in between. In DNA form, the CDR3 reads TGTGCCATCTCCAGGAAAAACTATGGCTACACCTTC. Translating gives CAISRKNYGYTF.